This T cell receptor (beta chain) was obtained from a study of T cell responses to AZD1222 COVID-19 vaccine (dated by TCRdb to the early 2020s). Some background on the complete study: TCR sequencing covered more than 230 trial participants: some 210 given two doses of AZD1222 and approximately 26 given two doses of MenACWY control vaccine. Trial participants were enrolled into age subgroups of 18-55, 56-69 and 70-plus years, which contained about 150, 27 and 61 TCR-sequenced participants, respectively. The study at large found these results: Nearly half of unique spike-specific TCRs reportedly recognized epitopes outside regions mutated in the B.1.351 and B.1.1.7 variants. Because no samples from the day 14 peak response were available, repertoires could be characterized only after the peak T cell response. After two AZD1222 doses, spike-specific TCR breadth and depth were significantly higher than at day 0 and than in MenACWY recipients. In the small 56-69-year group, the increase in depth fell short of significance, most likely because of low power. CD4 TCRs associated with the vaccine covered the entire spike protein, and the dominant responses were in regions 160-218 and 743-854. Participants were mostly white British, with more females than males. The authors suggested clonal diversity may have been underestimated. Only a handful of AZD1222 recipients were SARS-CoV-2 seropositive at baseline, limiting conclusions about previously exposed vaccinees.

The CDR3 runs 11 residues from the cysteine to the phenylalanine. Just the 33-base CDR3 DNA is kept, in frame starting at base 1. Taken from the germline V gene (reference sequence), the CDR1 and CDR2 loops are GTSNPN and SVGIG. The junction carries 6 bases between V and J, which are trimmed by 3 bases and 5 bases respectively. About this clone: Its antigen remains unidentified. Per-base quality was not reported, and no clone a single base away is much larger than it.

The CDR3 regions of human TCRbeta chains were analyzed by immunosequencing. In the source study's methods: TCRs in the repertoires were matched against a reference library of SARS-CoV-2-specific TCRs that had been generated with the MIRA antigen-specificity platform. Breadth was defined as the fraction of unique TCRs that were SARS-CoV-2-associated, and depth was defined as the fraction of total T cells that were SARS-CoV-2-associated. Using the MIRA data, every spike-specific TCR was mapped to the spike region that the TCR reacted to and assigned to either a CD4 or a CD8 class. Log10-transformed breadth and depth values were compared by one-way ANOVA with Sidak's multiple comparisons tests. In TCRdb, the immuneACCESS table is reduced to in-frame sequences with V and J assigned. These tables do not hold every clone; where another copy was compared, an unresolved V gene accounts for under half, and the others remain unexplained. V, J and clone size are taken as reported in that table, and D and trimming were inferred from the DNA itself. The sample yields some 170,000 clones; about 90% were counted once. The ten most abundant clones make up roughly 4.5% of the sample.

The label giving this sample's time point can be read as: baseline before first vaccination. The treatment or condition label, as the study defines it: meningococcal conjugate vaccine given as trial control. Samples from vaccinated people were obtained from the UK trials COV001 and COV002, which included a single-blind randomized controlled phase 2/3 trial of AZD1222 (ChAdOx1 nCoV-19) in healthy adults. For TCRbeta chain sequencing, PBMC samples from trial participants were taken at day 0 and at day 28 after the second dose. The rearranged chain carries TRBV30 and TRBJ2-3, with no D gene named confidently. This material consisted of peripheral blood, taken on day 0 of MenACWY control vaccination. The origin of this receptor is an adult in good health. This receptor carries the CDR3 CAWSVLDTQYF. The bases are TGTGCCTGGAGCGTTCTAGATACGCAGTATTTT.